This TCR beta chain was recorded in a study of blood T cells in healthy people across ages. Trimming removed 5 bases from V and 7 bases from J; junction bases left unmatched: 8. CDR1 is MNHNY and CDR2 is SVGAGI in the germline V gene (reference sequence). This CDR3 has 14 residues. Primed by a sample-barcoded 5' primer and a J-beta primer mix, a second PCR proceeded for 7 to 11 cycles. A template-switch adaptor that had 12 random nucleotides put a tag on each cDNA molecule. A single record per CDR3 protein comes from TCRdb applying MiXCR to the 5' RACE reads. The profile shows about a million distinct CDR3 sequences, approximately 38% of them singletons. Study-level findings and limits: The donors' CMV status was not determined, possibly confounding changes in expanded clonotypes.

To note about this clonotype: Antigen: not known.

This TCR was recovered from a man between 18 and 35 years old in good health. The specimen sequenced was blood. This chain uses TRBV6-6 with TRBJ1-2, with 9 bases identical to TRBD1. In DNA form, the CDR3 reads TGTGCCAGCAGTGGGGAGGGACAGGGTCTTGGCTACACCTTC. Translated, it gives CASSGEGQGLGYTF.